Following are 27 T cell receptor beta chains from one sample sequenced in a study of CD8+CD57+ T cells in acquired aplastic anemia. TCR beta VDJ and CDR3 were profiled, and genomic DNA was the template. MiXCR, run by TCRdb on the reads, gives a single entry per CDR3 protein. The sample holds hundreds of thousands of distinct CDR3 sequences, less than 35% seen once. CD8+CD57+ cell expansion had been shown by flow cytometry in patients chosen for sequencing. The sample taken for sequencing was sorted CD4+, CD8+, or CD8+CD57+ T cells (not recorded which) from PBMCs. The receptors derive from a human donor with aplastic anemia.

As to this clonotype: Sequence at one end of the junction differs from germline and may be a read error. The chain couples TRBV7-3 to TRBJ2-1; no firm D call. The CDR3 has 15 residues. Germline V gene sequence: CDR1 SGHTA, CDR2 FQGTGA. CDR3 bases: TGCGCCAGCAGCTTGGAAGGCTATTACTACAATGAGCAGTTCTTC. Its translation is CASSLEGYYYNEQFF.

This clonotype was found many times. The V and J genes are TRBV7-2 and TRBJ2-7, with unresolved D. The ends were cut back, 2 bases at V and 4 bases at J, with 6 bases in the middle. CDR3 size: 12 residues. CDR1 and CDR2 from the germline V gene are SGHTA and FQGNSA. CDR3 loop: CASSLMAYEQYF. The CDR3 bases are TGTGCCAGCAGCTTAATGGCTTACGAGCAGTACTTC. Supplemented by reference TRBV7-2 and TRBJ2-7, the full variable domain reads GAGVSQSPSNKVTEKGKDVELRCDPISGHTALYWYRQSLGQGLEFLIYFQGNSAPDKSGLPSDRFSAERTGGSVSTLTIQRTQQEDSAVYLCASSLMAYEQYFGPGTRLTVT.

This clonotype was seen only a few times. The chain combines TRBV11-2 with TRBJ1-2, with D uncertain. CDR1 and CDR2 (germline): SGHAT, FQNNGV. The CDR3 extends over 18 amino acids. V was shortened by 4 bases and J by 0 bases, with 21 bases between the two germline ends. In nucleotides, the CDR3 is TGTGCCAGCAGCTCCACTCGGCACCCCAACCGGACTAACTATGGCTACACCTTC. The encoded protein is CASSSTRHPNRTNYGYTF.

The chain employs TRBV5-6 and TRBJ1-1, with D possibly being TRBD1 (5 bases). V was shortened by 4 bases and J by 2 bases, with 15 bases between the two germline ends. The CDR3 length is 15 residues. In germline, CDR1 is SGHDT, CDR2 YYEEEE. The CDR3 bases are TGTGCCAGCAGCCGGGACGGGGAACTTAACACTGAAGCTTTCTTT. This encodes CASSRDGELNTEAFF.

This clonotype was observed a few times. Lacking the conserved final phenylalanine or tryptophan, this CDR3 likely reflects a read error. No DNA is shown, since the ends of the CDR3 on it are uncertain; the CDR3 is the one TCRdb lists. The J gene is TRBJ2-7, the V gene TRBV11-2. Including both end residues, the CDR3 is 9 amino acids long. Germline CDR1 is SGHAT and CDR2 is FQNNGV. This CDR3 is CASSPPQDL.

The genes are TRBV30 and TRBJ1-2; tentative D call: TRBD1 (5 bases). With 2 bases removed from V and 4 bases from J, the gap between germline ends came to 23 bases. This CDR3 has 17 amino acids. From germline, CDR1 is GTSNPN and CDR2 SVGIG (reference sequence). The DNA for the CDR3 is TGTGCCTGGAGTCCCCCATCCGTGGGGGGACCTCTCTATGGCTACACCTTC. Protein: CAWSPPSVGGPLYGYTF.

This clonotype was recorded a few times. CDR3 loop: CASSTSGSSSYQPQHF. The CDR3 DNA sequence: TGTGCCAGTAGTACTTCCGGGAGTTCTTCCTATCAGCCCCAGCATTTT. The chain uses TRBV19 and TRBJ1-5; D unresolved. Germline values: CDR1 LNHDA, CDR2 SQIVND (reference sequence). This CDR3 has 16 amino acids. With 4 bases removed from V and 5 bases from J, the gap between germline ends came to 18 bases.

This clonotype was observed at least ten times. V is TRBV2 and J is TRBJ2-2; D uncertain. The CDR3 spans 13 residues. The germline V and J ends were trimmed by 6 bases and 7 bases, with 12 bases remaining between them. Germline V gene sequence: CDR1 SNHLY, CDR2 FYNNEI. The CDR3 sequence: CASRQTPGGELFF. The CDR3 bases are TGTGCCAGCAGGCAGACCCCGGGCGGGGAGCTGTTTTTT. Variable domain in full (rest from reference TRBV2 and TRBJ2-2): EPEVTQTPSHQVTQMGQEVILRCVPISNHLYFYWYRQILGQKVEFLVSFYNNEISEKSEIFDDQFSVERPDGSNFTLKIRSTKLEDSAMYFCASRQTPGGELFFGEGSRLTVL.

This clonotype was counted many times. This chain joins TRBV10-1 and TRBJ1-2, with D unresolved. CDR1 WNHNN and CDR2 SYGVQD come from the germline V gene (reference sequence). The CDR3 covers 15 residues. V was pared by 6 bases and J by 0 bases, with 14 bases between. The CDR3 DNA follows: TGCGCCAGCAGCGAATCAGGCAGAGCTAACTATGGCTACACCTTC. This gives the protein CASSESGRANYGYTF.

This clonotype was counted at least ten times. The chain combines TRBV29-1 with TRBJ1-1; D ambiguous. The CDR3 consists of 10 residues. Trimming shortened V by 4 bases and J by 7 bases, and 7 bases separated the two germline ends. Germline-derived CDR1 and CDR2 are SQVTM and ANQGSEA. In DNA, the CDR3 is TGCAGCGTTGGTTCGCTTGAAGCTTTCTTT. Translation: CSVGSLEAFF.

The chain uses TRBV3-1 and TRBJ1-1; 7 positions agree with TRBD1. Looked up from germline, CDR1 is LGHDT and CDR2 is YNNKEL (reference sequence). Trimming took 6 bases from V and 1 from J; bases not matched to a gene: 8. The CDR3 has 15 amino acids. The CDR3 sequence is CASRRQGFGNTEAFF. CDR3 nucleotide sequence: TGTGCCAGCAGAAGACAGGGCTTCGGGAACACTGAAGCTTTCTTT.

V and J are TRBV4-1 and TRBJ2-7, with 10 nucleotides matching TRBD2. The junction had 9 bases not matched to a gene; V was cut back by 2 bases and J by 5 bases. This CDR3 region has 16 residues. Per germline, CDR1 MGHRA and CDR2 YSYEKL. CDR3: CASSQTDTSGIHEQYF. CDR3 sequence (DNA): TGCGCCAGCAGCCAAACCGATACTAGCGGGATCCACGAGCAGTACTTC.

There are many counts of this clonotype. DNA for the CDR3: TGTGCCTTCAATGCGGGTGGCTACACCTTC. As protein: CAFNAGGYTF. The chain has TRBV30 and TRBJ1-2; D remains unclear. Germline CDR1 GTSNPN, CDR2 SVGIG (reference sequence). The CDR3 is 10 amino acids. The germline V and J ends were trimmed by 7 bases and 7 bases, with 10 bases remaining between them.

As to this clonotype: A much larger clone sits a single nucleotide away, making a read error possible. The J gene is TRBJ1-6, the V gene TRBV11-2; TRBD1 matches at 8 bases. This CDR3 comprises 16 residues. The V gene's germline CDR1 is SGHAT and CDR2 FQNNGV. J lost 9 bases, V lost 8 bases, and 15 bases had no gene match. CDR3 DNA sequence: TGTGCCAGCGGCGACATTCTCCAGGGGGCGAGTTCACCCCTCCACTTT. Encoded protein: CASGDILQGASSPLHF.

This clonotype was picked up a small number of times. V usage is TRBV6-2 or TRBV6-3 and J usage is TRBJ1-5, with 10 bases matching TRBD1. In germline, CDR1 is MNHEY, CDR2 SVGEGT. CDR3 length: 16 residues. The V gene end was trimmed by 6 bases and the J gene end by 0 bases; junction bases not matched to a gene: 5. CDR3 nucleotides: TGTGCCAGCAGCCCGTGGACAGGGGGTAGCAATCAGCCCCAGCATTTT. It encodes CASSPWTGGSNQPQHF.

This clonotype was seen a handful of times. The CDR3 DNA follows: TGTGCCAGCAGTTACGGACAGGGCCGCATCTACGAGCAGTACTTC. It translates to CASSYGQGRIYEQYF. The chain employs TRBV6-5 and TRBJ2-7; 8 nucleotides agree with TRBD1. The V and J ends lost 2 bases and 3 bases, in that order; junction bases with no gene match: 6. This CDR3 spans 15 amino acids. From germline, CDR1 is MNHEY and CDR2 SVGAGI.

V gene TRBV5-1 combines with J gene TRBJ2-1, with 8 bases aligning to TRBD2. Germline V gives CDR1 SGHRS, CDR2 YFSETQ. CDR3 length equals 16 residues. The V gene end was trimmed by 3 bases and the J gene end by 0 bases; junction bases not matched to a gene: 5. The CDR3 DNA follows: TGCGCCAGCAGCTCCTTAGCGGGGAGCTCCTACAATGAGCAGTTCTTC. Translation: CASSSLAGSSYNEQFF.

This clonotype was detected ten times or more. The V and J genes are TRBV20-1 and TRBJ2-7, with 7 positions matching TRBD1. The germline V gene encodes CDR1 DFQATT and CDR2 SNEGSKA (reference sequence). CDR3 size: 12 residues. With V trimmed by 7 bases and J by 2 bases, 5 bases remained unmatched. CDR3 amino acids: CSVDRDPYEQYF. The CDR3 coding sequence is TGCAGTGTCGACAGGGATCCCTACGAGCAGTACTTC.

The V and J genes are TRBV2 and TRBJ2-5; 12 bases map to TRBD2. Germline trimming cut 5 bases from V and 5 bases from J; bases unmatched to any gene: 6. The CDR3 spans 15 residues. The germline gives CDR1 SNHLY, CDR2 FYNNEI. CDR3: CASSQRLAGVETQYF. The CDR3 bases are TGTGCCAGCAGTCAACGACTAGCGGGGGTTGAGACCCAGTACTTC.

This clonotype was seen a single time. In this CDR3 the conserved last residue, phenylalanine or tryptophan, is missing, so a read error is likely. The gene calls are TRBV9 and TRBJ1-2; 9 nucleotides line up with TRBD1. V trimming: 5 bases; J trimming: 8 bases; junction bases outside the gene matches: 19. Germline V lookup: CDR1 SGDLS, CDR2 YYNGEE. The CDR3 sequence is 17 residues long. The CDR3 protein is CASSEAGTGQKYYGYTL. The CDR3 coding sequence is TGTGCCAGCAGTGAAGCCGGGACAGGGCAAAAATATTACGGCTACACCCTC.

This clonotype was counted once. Its ends do not fully match the called genes, so a read error is possible. The V call is TRBV20-1, the J call TRBJ1-2; 7 bases agree with TRBD1. This CDR3 contains 17 residues. Germline CDR1 DFQATT, CDR2 SNEGSKA (reference sequence). The CDR3 loop reads CSARSLPDRGQESGCTF. CDR3 in DNA: TGCAGTGCTAGATCTCTTCCTGATAGGGGGCAGGAGTCGGGCTGCACCTTC.

This sequence joins TRBV6-1 and TRBJ2-7, with 14 positions matching TRBD2. Judging by the DNA end, TRBJ2-1 fits better; the J call may be wrong. CDR3 length: 16 residues. In germline, CDR1 is MNHNS, CDR2 SASEGT. As DNA, the CDR3 is TGTGCCAGCAGCGTAGAGGGACTAGCGGGAGTCCGGGAGCAGTTCTTC. Its protein product is CASSVEGLAGVREQFF.

In this sample, this clonotype turned up a few times. V usage is TRBV30 and J usage is TRBJ2-7; 9 positions match TRBD1. CDR3 size: 15 residues. With 2 bases clipped from V and 5 bases from J, the junction kept 10 bases outside the gene matches. Germline CDR1 reads GTSNPN; CDR2 reads SVGIG (reference sequence). CDR3 protein: CAWSLGTGLQDEQYF. CDR3 DNA: TGTGCCTGGAGTTTAGGGACAGGGTTACAGGACGAGCAGTACTTC. The whole variable domain, remainder taken from reference TRBV30 and TRBJ2-7, is SQTIHQWPATLVQPVGSPLSLECTVEGTSNPNLYWYRQAAGRGLQLLFYSVGIGQISSEVPQNLSASRPQDRQFILSSKKLLLSDSGFYLCAWSLGTGLQDEQYFGPGTRLTVT.

This rearrangement joins TRBV10-2 to TRBJ1-2; D remains unclear. Looked up from germline, CDR1 is WSHSY and CDR2 is SAAADI. The CDR3 contains 13 residues. Trimming took 0 bases from V and 8 from J, leaving 10 bases between them. The CDR3 nucleotides are TGCGCCAGCAGTGAGTCGTTGGGTCTCGGCTACACCTTC. Translated, it gives CASSESLGLGYTF.

This clonotype has more than one count but fewer than ten. The chain uses TRBV19 and TRBJ2-1, with a tentative D call TRBD1 (7 bases). Germline CDR1 LNHDA, CDR2 SQIVND (reference sequence). The CDR3 length is 16 residues. Trimming cost V 5 bases and J 9 bases, with 23 bases left between them. The chain's CDR3 is CASSAGQIRGFAEQFF. The CDR3 DNA reads TGTGCCAGTAGTGCGGGACAGATCAGGGGCTTTGCTGAGCAGTTCTTC.

This chain joins TRBV24-1 and TRBJ2-1, with no clear D. Between the trimmed V and J ends, which lost 3 bases and 9 bases, there was a span of 8 bases. The CDR3 totals 12 residues. Germline lookup yields CDR1 KGHDR and CDR2 SFDVKD. CDR3 loop: CATSDPNTEQFF. CDR3 bases: TGTGCCACCAGTGATCCGAATACTGAGCAGTTCTTC.

This clonotype was detected many times. The chain links TRBV19 to TRBJ1-5; D is possibly TRBD1 (6 bases). Trimming left V 3 bases short and J 1 base short, with 13 bases between. Germline values: CDR1 LNHDA, CDR2 SQIVND (reference sequence). The CDR3 sequence is 16 residues long. In DNA form, the CDR3 reads TGTGCCAGTAGTATCGGGGGGCGCCGGAGCAATCAGCCCCAGCATTTT. Protein sequence: CASSIGGRRSNQPQHF.